This TCR beta chain was sequenced in a study of control samples from healthy donors and cancer patients. The CDR3 runs to 16 residues. The V and J ends lost 5 bases and 0 bases respectively, with 16 bases between them. CDR1 and CDR2 (germline): MNHEY, SMNVEV (reference sequence). Produced via immunoSEQ multiplex PCR; TCRdb's table is partial and in-frame only. The table has approximately 170,000 clones, about 90% seen once. Sequencing was carried out using blood. The TCR originated in a woman in her twenties or thirties in good health. The V gene is TRBV27, the J gene TRBJ1-1, with TRBD1 as a possible D gene (5 bases). CDR3 loop: CASSRQGTFMNTEAFF. The CDR3 DNA sequence: TGTGCCAGCAGTCGCCAGGGTACGTTCATGAACACTGAAGCTTTCTTT.